This TCR beta chain was retrieved from a study of blood T cells in healthy people across ages. Trimming removed 0 bases from V and 6 bases from J; junction bases left unmatched: 7. Germline CDR1 MNHEY, CDR2 SVGEGT. The CDR3 is made up of 16 amino acids. The study's findings and limits: Higher diversity, along with more naive CD4+ cells, distinguished long-lived donors from aged donors.

Alongside a J-beta primer mix, a sample-barcoded 5' primer served in a second PCR lasting 7 to 11 cycles. One entry per CDR3 protein, called by TCRdb with MiXCR from the 5' RACE reads. The sample lists about 720,000 distinct CDR3 sequences, just under 25% seen once, with more than 3% in the top ten. PBMCs were isolated at a quantity of at least 6 million per sample. This clonotype has a handful of counts. Its specificity is not known. This same sample was also taken into another study, of T cells of mothers and their children. Per that paper: The sample comes from 8 or 9 healthy Caucasian donors: mothers and children. Related mother and child pairs showed slightly greater overlap (not significant) than unrelated pairs did.

Material for sequencing was blood. The receptor was isolated from a boy younger than 18 in good health. This chain connects TRBV6-2 or TRBV6-3 to TRBJ1-4; 7 bases line up with TRBD1. Here the CDR3 DNA reads TGTGCCAGCAGTTACTCGATCAAGGGGACAGATGAAAAACTGTTTTTT. Translating gives CASSYSIKGTDEKLFF.